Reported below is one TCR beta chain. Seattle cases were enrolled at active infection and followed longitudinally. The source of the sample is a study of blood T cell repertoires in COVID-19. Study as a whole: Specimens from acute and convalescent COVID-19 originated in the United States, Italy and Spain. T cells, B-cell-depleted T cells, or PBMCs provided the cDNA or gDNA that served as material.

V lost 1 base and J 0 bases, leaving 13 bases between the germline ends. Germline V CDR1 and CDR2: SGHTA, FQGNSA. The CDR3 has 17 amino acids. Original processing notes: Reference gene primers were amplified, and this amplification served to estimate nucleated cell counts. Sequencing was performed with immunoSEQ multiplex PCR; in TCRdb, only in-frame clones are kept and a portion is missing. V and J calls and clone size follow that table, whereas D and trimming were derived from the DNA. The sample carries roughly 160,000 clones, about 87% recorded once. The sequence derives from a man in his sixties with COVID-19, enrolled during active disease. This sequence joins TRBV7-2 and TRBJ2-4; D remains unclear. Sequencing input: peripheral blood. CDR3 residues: CASSLGSLARAKNIQYF. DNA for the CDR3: TGTGCCAGCAGCTTAGGGTCATTAGCTCGAGCCAAAAACATTCAGTACTTC.